One and the same sample provided the 28 T cell receptor beta chains below, sequenced in a study of T cells in Graves' hyperthyroidism and ophthalmopathy. Regions amplified from RNA transcripts were the TCR beta CDR3 regions. During a first-round RT-PCR of the TCR CDR3, the HTBI primer set was used. TCRdb processed the multiplex PCR reads anew with MiXCR; each CDR3 protein has one entry. The sample has 530,000 or so distinct CDR3 sequences, roughly a sixth seen once; the top ten hold around 17%. The sequenced sample was blood. These receptors were collected from a woman in her late teens or twenties with Graves' ophthalmopathy.

This clonotype was picked up a small number of times. This sequence joins TRBV14 and TRBJ2-5, with a tentative D call TRBD2 (5 bases). The CDR3 consists of 14 residues. Per the germline V gene, CDR1 is SGHDN and CDR2 is FVKESK. V was cut by 0 bases and J by 7 bases, with 12 bases left in between. CDR3 loop: CASSQDFSRGTQYF. CDR3 DNA sequence: TGTGCCAGCAGCCAAGATTTCTCCCGGGGGACCCAGTACTTC.

This clonotype was seen many times. This chain links TRBV11-2 with TRBJ1-2; 9 positions agree with TRBD1. V lost 5 bases and J lost 2; bases outside the gene matches: 6. Germline CDR1 SGHAT, CDR2 FQNNGV. This CDR3 spans 15 amino acids. The CDR3 here is CASSRQDRGNYGYTF. The CDR3, as DNA: TGTGCCAGCAGCCGACAAGACAGGGGGAACTATGGCTACACCTTC.

V usage is TRBV18 and J usage is TRBJ1-3; D is unclear. The CDR3 runs to 16 residues. The germline gives CDR1 KGHSH, CDR2 LQKENI. The V and J ends lost 0 bases and 4 bases respectively, with 13 bases between them. The CDR3 region is CASSPPARTSGNTIYF. Here the CDR3 DNA reads TGTGCCAGCTCACCACCCGCTCGGACTTCCGGAAACACCATATATTTT.

The gene calls are TRBV25-1 and TRBJ2-1, with 8 bases lining up with TRBD2. Trimming cost V 2 bases and J 6 bases; bases outside gene matches: 3. The CDR3 contains 14 residues. In germline, CDR1 is MGHDK, CDR2 SYGVNS. CDR3 protein: CASSETGGANEQFF. CDR3 coding DNA: TGTGCCAGCAGTGAAACGGGAGGGGCCAATGAGCAGTTCTTC.

The sample holds many counts of this clonotype. V usage is TRBV20-1 and J usage is TRBJ1-1; perhaps TRBD1 as D (6 bases). Trimming pared 6 bases from V and 4 bases from J, leaving 12 bases between. This CDR3 spans 12 amino acids. Germline V gives CDR1 DFQATT, CDR2 SNEGSKA (reference sequence). The CDR3 loop reads CSARRGGTEAFF. DNA of the CDR3: TGCAGTGCCCGGAGGGGGGGCACTGAAGCTTTCTTT.

This clonotype came up many times. This chain connects TRBV27 to TRBJ1-1; D not resolved. The CDR3 is made up of 15 amino acids. Trimming removed 9 bases at V and 1 base at J, with 18 bases between. Germline-derived CDR1 and CDR2 are MNHEY and SMNVEV (reference sequence). In nucleotides, the CDR3 is TGTGCCAGTCGGGATTTTTGGACTGCGAACACTGAAGCTTTCTTT. The encoded protein is CASRDFWTANTEAFF.

This clonotype has ten or more counts. The CDR3 loop is CASSPGTGLYEQYF. As DNA, the CDR3 is TGTGCCAGCAGTCCGGGGACAGGTTTGTACGAGCAGTACTTC. The V call is TRBV28, the J call TRBJ2-7; 8 bases match TRBD1. Losses at the gene ends were 5 bases for V and 4 bases for J; bases not matched to a gene: 7. In germline, CDR1 is MDHEN, CDR2 SYDVKM. This CDR3 is built from 14 residues.

The CDR3 nucleotides are TGTGCCACCAGTGATACAAGACGGACAGGGAACACCGGGGAGCTGTTTTTT. Protein product: CATSDTRRTGNTGELFF. This rearrangement joins TRBV24-1 to TRBJ2-2; 7 bases align to TRBD1. CDR1 KGHDR and CDR2 SFDVKD come from the germline V gene. The junction had 7 bases not matched to a gene; V was cut back by 3 bases and J by 1 base. The CDR3 is made up of 17 amino acids.

This rearrangement joins TRBV19 to TRBJ1-2, with D unresolved. The ends were cut back, 5 bases at V and 7 bases at J, with 14 bases in the middle. This CDR3 comprises 13 residues. Germline V CDR1 and CDR2: LNHDA, SQIVND (reference sequence). The CDR3 nucleotides read TGTGCCAGTAGTCCCGGTCCGGGCGGTGGCTACACCTTC. It is translated as CASSPGPGGGYTF.

There are a few counts of this clonotype. This chain links TRBV9 with TRBJ2-1; no clear D gene. The CDR3 runs 13 residues. V was pared by 0 bases and J by 8 bases, with 9 bases between. The V gene's germline CDR1 is SGDLS and CDR2 YYNGEE. The CDR3 sequence is CASSVVSGHEQFF. Written as DNA, the CDR3 is TGTGCCAGCAGCGTAGTATCGGGCCATGAGCAGTTCTTC.

This clonotype was seen ten or more times. The chain is built from TRBV28 and TRBJ1-2, with D hard to call. The germline V gene has CDR1 MDHEN and CDR2 SYDVKM. CDR3 length: 13 amino acids. Trimming took 2 bases from V and 8 from J, leaving 12 bases between them. The CDR3 loop reads CASSLGRTSGYTF. DNA of the CDR3: TGTGCCAGCAGTTTAGGACGGACCTCAGGCTACACCTTC.

This clonotype was detected ten times or more. This chain uses TRBV13 with TRBJ1-2; TRBD1 aligns across 10 bases. The V and J ends lost 2 bases and 4 bases, in that order; junction bases with no gene match: 7. CDR1 and CDR2 from the germline V gene are PRHDT and FYEKMQ (reference sequence). There are 16 residues in the CDR3. CDR3 residues: CASSLRTGGGSYGYTF. As DNA, the CDR3 is TGTGCCAGCAGCTTAAGGACAGGGGGTGGGAGCTATGGCTACACCTTC.

Only a few counts were recorded for this clonotype. The CDR3 loop is CASSHGLAGDSEQFF. CDR3 DNA: TGTGCCAGCAGCCATGGACTAGCGGGAGACTCTGAGCAGTTCTTC. This rearrangement joins TRBV11-2 to TRBJ2-1; 13 nucleotides line up with TRBD2. Germline-derived CDR1 and CDR2 are SGHAT and FQNNGV. Trimming at V came to 5 bases and at J to 9 bases, leaving 7 bases not matched to a gene. The CDR3 is 15 amino acids.

This clonotype was counted ten times or more. The chain employs TRBV30 and TRBJ1-4, with a weak D call TRBD1 (5 bases). This CDR3 is 12 amino acids long. V lost 5 bases and J 5 bases, leaving 9 bases between the germline ends. Germline V gives CDR1 GTSNPN, CDR2 SVGIG (reference sequence). CDR3 region: CAWGWGNEKLFF. The CDR3, as DNA: TGTGCCTGGGGGTGGGGGAATGAAAAACTGTTTTTT.

This clonotype came up many times. The V gene is TRBV30, the J gene TRBJ1-1; TRBD1 agrees at 9 bases. V lost 3 bases to trimming and J lost 4 bases; unmatched junction nucleotides: 9. Germline CDR1 is GTSNPN and CDR2 is SVGIG (reference sequence). CDR3 length equals 15 residues. CDR3 residues: CAWSDTGTGITEAFF. CDR3 sequence (DNA): TGTGCCTGGAGCGATACCGGGACAGGGATCACTGAAGCTTTCTTT.

This clonotype has only a few counts. The CDR3 DNA reads TGTGCCAGCAGCCCCGGGAGGAGTTTGTCCTACGAGCAGTACTTC. This sequence encodes CASSPGRSLSYEQYF. V and J are TRBV6-1 and TRBJ2-7, with 7 nucleotides matching TRBD2. V lost 6 bases to trimming and J lost 1 base; unmatched junction nucleotides: 9. CDR3 length: 15 residues. Germline CDR1 and CDR2: MNHNS and SASEGT.

With respect to this clonotype: A much larger clone lies one base from this, so it may be a read error. The V and J genes are TRBV20-1 and TRBJ2-3, with D perhaps matching TRBD2 (5 bases). CDR1 and CDR2 from the germline V gene are DFQATT and SNEGSKA (reference sequence). CDR3 length equals 13 residues. CDR3 protein: CSARGLNTDTQYF. CDR3 bases: TGCAGTGCAAGAGGACTGAACACAGATACGCAGTATTTT.

This clonotype was counted between two and nine times. The chain couples TRBV7-9 to TRBJ2-1; 11 positions match TRBD2. Germline CDR1 reads SEHNR; CDR2 reads FQNEAQ (reference sequence). The CDR3 loop spans 15 amino acids. V gave up 8 bases and J gave up 7 bases; unmatched junction bases: 10. CDR3 coding DNA: TGTGCCAGCGAACGTAGCGGGGGGGCCGGGAATGAGCAGTTCTTC. Residues: CASERSGGAGNEQFF.

This clonotype occurred many times. V usage is TRBV20-1 and J usage is TRBJ2-1, with D perhaps matching TRBD2 (6 bases). From germline, CDR1 is DFQATT and CDR2 SNEGSKA (reference sequence). V was shortened by 0 bases and J by 8 bases, with 8 bases between the two germline ends. The CDR3 consists of 12 residues. CDR3 protein: CSAREEGYEQFF. CDR3 DNA sequence: TGCAGTGCTAGAGAGGAGGGCTATGAGCAGTTCTTC.

This clonotype was detected ten times or more. CDR3 region: CASTKGPTAPNEQFF. The CDR3 nucleotides are TGTGCCAGCACGAAGGGACCAACCGCGCCAAATGAGCAGTTCTTC. The chain carries TRBV6-1 and TRBJ2-1; D could derive from TRBD1 or TRBD2 (5 bases each). The CDR3 loop spans 15 amino acids. Germline assignment: CDR1 MNHNS and CDR2 SASEGT. V was trimmed by 7 bases and J by 7 bases, leaving 20 bases between them.

This rearrangement joins TRBV4-1 to TRBJ2-7, with 8 bases matching TRBD2. There are 16 residues in the CDR3. J was trimmed by 5 bases and V by 0 bases; bases with no gene match: 9. From germline, CDR1 is MGHRA and CDR2 YSYEKL. The CDR3 bases are TGCGCCAGCAGCCAAGATTGGTTCGCGGGAGGAAACGAGCAGTACTTC. It codes for CASSQDWFAGGNEQYF.

In DNA, the CDR3 is TGCGCCAGCAGCCAAGACCAGGGGCTCTATGGCTACACCTTC. This codes for CASSQDQGLYGYTF. This chain connects TRBV4-3 to TRBJ1-2; D is perhaps TRBD1 (6 bases). Deletions cut 0 bases from V and 4 bases from J, with 9 bases between. There are 14 residues in the CDR3. CDR1 and CDR2 (germline): LGHNA, YSLEER.

Remarks on this clonotype: This sequence may be a read error, since a much larger clone differs from it by one base. This sequence joins TRBV30 and TRBJ1-1; D gene uncertain. The CDR3 length is 13 residues. V lost 1 base to trimming and J lost 4 bases, with 10 bases between them. In germline, CDR1 is GTSNPN, CDR2 SVGIG (reference sequence). Written as DNA, the CDR3 is TGTGCCTGGAGTGCGTCAGTCCCCACTGAAGCTTTCTTT. Amino acids: CAWSASVPTEAFF.

This clonotype came up a few times. The chain carries TRBV5-4 and TRBJ2-3; 13 bases are a match to TRBD2. V shed 4 bases and J 0 bases; nucleotides not matched to a gene: 8. Looked up from germline, CDR1 is SGHNT and CDR2 is YYREEE (reference sequence). The CDR3 spans 18 residues. This chain's CDR3 is CASSIPGLAGTSTDTQYF. The CDR3 region has the DNA TGTGCCAGCAGCATCCCGGGACTAGCGGGGACTAGCACAGATACGCAGTATTTT.

This clonotype was counted many times. The chain couples TRBV11-2 to TRBJ2-1; possible D gene TRBD2, 5 bases. The ends were cut back, 5 bases at V and 4 bases at J, with 12 bases in the middle. The CDR3 length is 14 residues. Germline assignment: CDR1 SGHAT and CDR2 FQNNGV. The CDR3 DNA reads TGTGCCAGCAGCCAGGTCGAGCGGTACAATGAGCAGTTCTTC. Translated, it gives CASSQVERYNEQFF. The full variable domain, its missing parts supplied by reference TRBV11-2 and TRBJ2-1, is EAGVAQSPRYKIIEKRQSVAFWCNPISGHATLYWYQQILGQGPKLLIQFQNNGVVDDSQLPKDRFSAERLKGVDSTLKIQPAKLEDSAVYLCASSQVERYNEQFFGPGTRLTVL.

In its sample, this clonotype was seen many times. The chain joins TRBV12-3 or TRBV12-4 to TRBJ2-3; 8 bases map to TRBD1. This CDR3 spans 19 amino acids. V shed 4 bases, J shed 6 bases, and the junction held 21 bases outside the gene matches. CDR3 in DNA: TGTGCCAGCAGTTCGACCTCGCGTGCAGGGGGCGTTTCTCCGGATACGCAGTATTTT. As protein: CASSSTSRAGGVSPDTQYF.

The V and J genes are TRBV4-1 and TRBJ2-1, with 9 positions matching TRBD1. From germline, CDR1 is MGHRA and CDR2 YSYEKL. The CDR3 contains 16 residues. Trimming took 3 bases from V and 5 from J; bases not matched to a gene: 8. The CDR3 DNA sequence: TGCGCCAGCAGCCAGACCTCCGGGACAGGGAACAATGAGCAGTTCTTC. Its protein is CASSQTSGTGNNEQFF.

J is TRBJ2-1 and V is TRBV19, with TRBD1 matching over 7 bases. Trimming took 7 bases from V and 5 from J; bases not matched to a gene: 8. CDR1 and CDR2 (germline): LNHDA, SQIVND (reference sequence). The CDR3 is made up of 14 amino acids. The CDR3 loop is CASTTYDRDNEQFF. DNA for the CDR3: TGTGCCAGTACAACATACGACAGGGACAATGAGCAGTTCTTC. The whole variable domain, filled in from reference TRBV19 and TRBJ2-1, reads DGGITQSPKYLFRKEGQNVTLSCEQNLNHDAMYWYRQDPGQGLRLIYYSQIVNDFQKGDIAEGYSVSREKKESFPLTVTSAQKNPTAFYLCASTTYDRDNEQFFGPGTRLTVL.